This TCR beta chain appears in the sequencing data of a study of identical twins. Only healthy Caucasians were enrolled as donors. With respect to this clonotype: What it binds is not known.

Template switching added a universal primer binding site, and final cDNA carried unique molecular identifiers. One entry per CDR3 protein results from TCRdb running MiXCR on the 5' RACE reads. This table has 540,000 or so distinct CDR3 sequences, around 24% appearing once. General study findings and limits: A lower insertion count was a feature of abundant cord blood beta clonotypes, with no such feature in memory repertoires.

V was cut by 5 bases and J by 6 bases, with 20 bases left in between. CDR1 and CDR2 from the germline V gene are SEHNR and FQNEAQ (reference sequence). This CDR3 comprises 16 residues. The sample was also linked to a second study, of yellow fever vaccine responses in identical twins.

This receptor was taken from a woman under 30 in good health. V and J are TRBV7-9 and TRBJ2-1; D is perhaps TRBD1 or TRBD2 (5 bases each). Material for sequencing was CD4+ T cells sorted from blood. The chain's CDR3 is CASSHLFEGPVNEQFF. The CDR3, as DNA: TGTGCCAGCAGCCACCTTTTCGAGGGGCCTGTCAATGAGCAGTTCTTC.